This T cell receptor beta chain was identified in a study of T-cell memory formation after mild COVID-19. On this clonotype: No antigen is known for it.

Study results and limitations: The pre-infection memory compartment contained some responding clones, suggesting cross-reactive memory joined. Confirmation was lacking for SARS-CoV-2 specificity of second-wave clones that peaked on day 37.

Germline V gives CDR1 LGHNA, CDR2 YSLEER. V lost 1 base and J lost 1, with 10 bases in between. The CDR3 extends over 15 amino acids. 5'RACE, which relied on constant-segment primers, yielded TCR alpha and TCR beta cDNA libraries carrying sample barcodes and UMIs. TCRdb reanalysed the 5' RACE reads using MiXCR and keeps one entry per CDR3 protein. The table lists about 150,000 distinct CDR3 sequences, about 14% of them singletons. The origin of this receptor is an adult woman who had mild COVID-19 (a few samples of this study predate the infection). Cell type and time point are not known. The sequencing sample was made of PBMCs or a T cell subset sorted from them (not recorded which). The chain uses TRBV4-3 and TRBJ1-1; maybe TRBD1 (5 bases). As DNA, the CDR3 is TGCGCCAGCAGCCAAGTGGGGGGAACGAACACTGAAGCTTTCTTT. It specifies CASSQVGGTNTEAFF.